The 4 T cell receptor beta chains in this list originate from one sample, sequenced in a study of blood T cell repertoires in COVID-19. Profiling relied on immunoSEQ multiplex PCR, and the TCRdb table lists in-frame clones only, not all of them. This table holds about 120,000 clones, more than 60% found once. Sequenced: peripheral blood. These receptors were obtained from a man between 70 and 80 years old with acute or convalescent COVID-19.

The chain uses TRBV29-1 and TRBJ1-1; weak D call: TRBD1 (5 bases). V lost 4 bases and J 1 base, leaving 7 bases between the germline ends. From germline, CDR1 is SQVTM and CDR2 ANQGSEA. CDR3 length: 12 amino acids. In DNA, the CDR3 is TGCAGCGTTGCCGGACAGAACACTGAAGCTTTCTTT. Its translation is CSVAGQNTEAFF.

As DNA, the CDR3 is TGCAGCGCTGACAGGGGCGGCACTGAAGCTTTCTTT. Encoded protein: CSADRGGTEAFF. The chain recombines TRBV29-1 with TRBJ1-1; the match to TRBD1 covers 8 bases. The trim removed 7 bases at V and 4 bases at J, leaving 5 bases unmatched. This CDR3 comprises 12 residues. Germline V CDR1 and CDR2: SQVTM, ANQGSEA.

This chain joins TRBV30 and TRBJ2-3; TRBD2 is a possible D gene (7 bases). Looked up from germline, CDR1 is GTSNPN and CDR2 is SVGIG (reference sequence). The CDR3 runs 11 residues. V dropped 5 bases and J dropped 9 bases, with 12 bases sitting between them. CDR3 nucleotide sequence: TGTGCCTGGCCCTCGGGGGGCACGCAGTATTTT. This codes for CAWPSGGTQYF.

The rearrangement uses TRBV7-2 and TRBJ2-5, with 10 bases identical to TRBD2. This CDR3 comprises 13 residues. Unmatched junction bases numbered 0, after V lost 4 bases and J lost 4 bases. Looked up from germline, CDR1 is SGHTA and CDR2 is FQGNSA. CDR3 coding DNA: TGTGCCAGCAGCTGGACTAGCGGAGAGACCCAGTACTTC. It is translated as CASSWTSGETQYF.